The clone carrying this T cell receptor (beta chain) was seen more than once but under ten times. Its antigen is still unknown. The sample is drawn from a study of T-cell memory formation after mild COVID-19. Background on the study: In these data, TCR clusters were largely donor specific. Broader study findings: Day 37-peaking second-wave clones had unconfirmed SARS-CoV-2 specificity. The pre-infection memory compartment contained some responding clones, suggesting cross-reactive memory joined.

CDR3 size: 15 residues. Germline values: CDR1 KGHSH, CDR2 LQKENI. V gave up 3 bases and J gave up 5 bases; unmatched junction bases: 9. Libraries for TCRalpha and TCRbeta carried sample barcodes and unique molecular identifiers via 5'RACE. TCRdb processed the 5' RACE reads anew with MiXCR; each CDR3 protein has one entry. The profile shows over 500,000 distinct CDR3 sequences, roughly 17% of them singletons. The chain joins TRBV18 to TRBJ2-5; 7 bases agree with TRBD1. The source material was PBMCs or a T cell subset sorted from them (not recorded which). The source is an adult woman who had mild COVID-19 (a few samples of this study predate the infection). Cell type and time point are not known. CDR3 coding DNA: TGTGCCAGCTCACCTGGACAGGCAGGGCGGGAGACCCAGTACTTC. It specifies CASSPGQAGRETQYF.